Below are 13 T cell receptor beta chains sequenced from a single sample in a study of blood T cells in healthy people across ages. A sample-barcoded 5' primer and a J-beta primer mix were used in a second PCR of roughly 6 to 11 cycles. TCRdb recomputed calls from the 5' RACE reads with MiXCR, one row per CDR3 protein. This table has over 1,200,000 distinct CDR3 sequences, roughly 60% appearing once. The sequenced material came from blood. These receptors were taken from a man younger than 30 in good health.

This rearrangement joins TRBV6-1 to TRBJ2-7; the D call may be TRBD1 or TRBD2 (5 bases each). V was shortened by 4 bases and J by 6 bases, with 25 bases between the two germline ends. The germline gives CDR1 MNHNS, CDR2 SASEGT. The CDR3 covers 17 residues. DNA for the CDR3: TGTGCCAGCAGTGCCCTAAACAAGGGGAGTACTATGGGCGAGCAGTACTTC. It encodes CASSALNKGSTMGEQYF.

This clonotype has only one observation. The chain combines TRBV6-6 with TRBJ1-4; D perhaps matches TRBD1 (6 bases). The CDR3 covers 15 residues. V lost 5 bases, J lost 8 bases, and 18 bases lay in between. Germline V gives CDR1 MNHNY, CDR2 SVGAGI (reference sequence). CDR3 in DNA: TGTGCCAGCAGTCCCCTCCAGGGGCGAGGGGAAAAACTGTTTTTT. Encoded protein: CASSPLQGRGEKLFF.

This chain uses TRBV12-3 or TRBV12-4 with TRBJ2-1; D remains ambiguous. This CDR3 has 15 amino acids. Trimming stripped 6 bases from V and 4 bases from J, with 16 bases between. CDR3 residues: CASSPPAPSYNEQFF. The CDR3, as DNA: TGTGCCAGCAGCCCCCCCGCGCCTTCTTACAATGAGCAGTTCTTC.

The rearrangement links TRBV5-1 to TRBJ2-1; D is perhaps TRBD1 (5 bases). The CDR3 is 15 residues long. Trimming removed 3 bases at V and 0 bases at J, with 10 bases between. Per germline, CDR1 SGHRS and CDR2 YFSETQ. CDR3 region: CASSSGHTSYNEQFF. CDR3 nucleotide sequence: TGCGCCAGCAGCTCTGGACATACCTCCTACAATGAGCAGTTCTTC.

The gene calls are TRBV5-6 and TRBJ1-4; D remains ambiguous. The V end lost 4 bases, the J end lost 1 base, and 8 bases lay between the germline ends. Germline CDR1 reads SGHDT; CDR2 reads YYEEEE. This CDR3 contains 14 residues. CDR3 sequence (DNA): TGTGCCAGCAGCCACCGGGGAACTAATGAAAAACTGTTTTTT. Translating gives CASSHRGTNEKLFF.

V and J are TRBV5-1 and TRBJ2-3, with TRBD1 as a possible D gene (5 bases). The germline gives CDR1 SGHRS, CDR2 YFSETQ. The CDR3 contains 14 residues. V was cut by 2 bases and J by 4 bases, with 11 bases left in between. The CDR3 bases are TGCGCCAGCAGCTTACAGGAGAACGCAGATACGCAGTATTTT. Residues: CASSLQENADTQYF.

V is TRBV24-1 and J is TRBJ2-1, with a possible D match to TRBD2 (6 bases). The CDR3 sequence is 16 residues long. Germline V gives CDR1 KGHDR, CDR2 SFDVKD. V was trimmed by 4 bases and J by 0 bases, leaving 12 bases between them. For the CDR3, the DNA is TGTGCCACCAGTGAATTGGGACTTGACTCCTACAATGAGCAGTTCTTC. Protein: CATSELGLDSYNEQFF.

The chain uses TRBV10-1 and TRBJ2-7; D possibly corresponds to TRBD1 (5 bases). The CDR3 totals 13 residues. V was trimmed by 2 bases and J by 9 bases, leaving 14 bases between them. Germline CDR1 is WNHNN and CDR2 is SYGVQD (reference sequence). CDR3 in DNA: TGCGCCAGCAGTGAGAGCCCGAACCAGGGGCAGTACTTC. Translated: CASSESPNQGQYF.

The rearrangement links TRBV18 to TRBJ2-4; no definite D call. The end of the DNA is better explained by TRBJ2-7, so the J call may be wrong. The CDR3 contains 13 residues. Germline CDR1 KGHSH, CDR2 LQKENI. The CDR3 nucleotides read TGTGCCAGCTCACCAGCAGCCAACTACGAGCAGTACTTC. Translation gives CASSPAANYEQYF.

This clonotype has a handful of counts. V and J are TRBV13 and TRBJ2-7; 7 nucleotides line up with TRBD2. V lost 2 bases and J lost 3; bases outside the gene matches: 1. The CDR3 is made up of 13 amino acids. Germline CDR1 and CDR2: PRHDT and FYEKMQ (reference sequence). In DNA, the CDR3 is TGTGCCAGCAGCTTACGGGAGGACTACGAGCAGTACTTC. This gives the protein CASSLREDYEQYF.

The V and J genes are TRBV6-4 and TRBJ2-5; D is unclear. Per germline, CDR1 MRHNA and CDR2 SNTAGT. This CDR3 is built from 15 residues. V dropped 0 bases and J dropped 5 bases, with 13 bases sitting between them. CDR3: CASSDSITNRETQYF. The CDR3 nucleotides are TGTGCCAGCAGTGACTCGATCACTAACCGGGAGACCCAGTACTTC.

CDR3 nucleotides: TGTGCCAGCACCCCCCCAGGGAATGAAAAACTGTTTTTT. Protein: CASTPPGNEKLFF. The V call is TRBV12-3 or TRBV12-4, the J call TRBJ1-4; D perhaps matches TRBD1 (5 bases). V shed 7 bases and J shed 5 bases, with 11 bases lying between them. CDR3 length equals 13 residues.

This chain joins TRBV6-5 and TRBJ2-5, with 8 bases matching TRBD1. Germline CDR1 reads MNHEY; CDR2 reads SVGAGI. Unmatched junction bases numbered 18, after V lost 2 bases and J lost 13 bases. The CDR3 contains 16 residues. CDR3 protein: CASSYTPRQGSYERYF. The CDR3 DNA sequence: TGTGCCAGCAGTTACACACCTAGACAGGGGTCCTACGAGCGGTACTTC.